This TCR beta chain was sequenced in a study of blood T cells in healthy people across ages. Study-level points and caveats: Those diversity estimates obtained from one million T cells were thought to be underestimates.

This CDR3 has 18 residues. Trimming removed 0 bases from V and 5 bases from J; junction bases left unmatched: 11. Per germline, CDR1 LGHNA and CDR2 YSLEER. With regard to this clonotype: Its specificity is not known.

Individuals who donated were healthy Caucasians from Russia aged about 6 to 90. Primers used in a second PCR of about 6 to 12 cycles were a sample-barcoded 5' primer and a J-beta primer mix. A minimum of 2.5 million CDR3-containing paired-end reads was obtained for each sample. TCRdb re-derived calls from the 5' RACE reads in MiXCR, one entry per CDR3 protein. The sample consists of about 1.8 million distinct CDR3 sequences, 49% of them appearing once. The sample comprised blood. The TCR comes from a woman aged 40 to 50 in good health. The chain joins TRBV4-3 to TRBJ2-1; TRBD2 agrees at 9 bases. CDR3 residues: CASSQERGSGGLDNEQFF. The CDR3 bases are TGCGCCAGCAGCCAAGAAAGAGGGAGCGGGGGGTTGGACAATGAGCAGTTCTTC.